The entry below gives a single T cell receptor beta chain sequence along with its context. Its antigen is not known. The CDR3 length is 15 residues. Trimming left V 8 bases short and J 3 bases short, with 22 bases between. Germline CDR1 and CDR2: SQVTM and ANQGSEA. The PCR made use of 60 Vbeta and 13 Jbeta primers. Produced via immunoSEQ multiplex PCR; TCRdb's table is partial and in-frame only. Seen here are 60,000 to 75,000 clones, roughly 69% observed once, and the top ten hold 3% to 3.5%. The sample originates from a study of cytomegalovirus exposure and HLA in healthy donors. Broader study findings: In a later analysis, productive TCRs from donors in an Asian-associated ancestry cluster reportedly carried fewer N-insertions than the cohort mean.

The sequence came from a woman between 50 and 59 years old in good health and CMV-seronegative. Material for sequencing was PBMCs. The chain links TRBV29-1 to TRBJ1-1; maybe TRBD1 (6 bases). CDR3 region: CSHGTSWGPYTEAFF. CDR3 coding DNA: TGCAGCCACGGGACATCTTGGGGCCCATACACTGAAGCTTTCTTT.